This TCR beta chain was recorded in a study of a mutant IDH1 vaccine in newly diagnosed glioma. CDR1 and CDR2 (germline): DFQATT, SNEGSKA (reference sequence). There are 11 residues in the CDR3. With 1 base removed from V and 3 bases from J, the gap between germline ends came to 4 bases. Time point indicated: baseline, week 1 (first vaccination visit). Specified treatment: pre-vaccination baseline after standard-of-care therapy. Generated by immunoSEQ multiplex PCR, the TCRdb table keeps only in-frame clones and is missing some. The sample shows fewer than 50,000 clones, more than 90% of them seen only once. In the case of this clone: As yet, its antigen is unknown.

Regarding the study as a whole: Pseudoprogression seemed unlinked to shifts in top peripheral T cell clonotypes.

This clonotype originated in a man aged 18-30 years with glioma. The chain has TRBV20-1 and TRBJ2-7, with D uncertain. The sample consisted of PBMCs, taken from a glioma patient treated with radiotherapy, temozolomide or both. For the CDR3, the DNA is TGCAGTGCTAGAGGGGTCTACGAGCAGTACTTC. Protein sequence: CSARGVYEQYF.